The sequence of this T cell receptor beta chain was determined in a study of T cells in Graves' hyperthyroidism and ophthalmopathy (dated by TCRdb to about 2019). About the study as a whole: Peripheral blood was collected at initial diagnosis, before any treatment. According to the paper, TCR Vbeta CDR3 sequencing was carried out on more than 120 peripheral blood samples, which came from some 41 ophthalmopathy, 75 to 80 hyperthyroidism and approximately 17 progressor patients. After sampling, hyperthyroidism patients received methimazole starting at 30 mg daily, and ophthalmopathy patients received high-dose intravenous methylprednisolone. For training and testing, the approximately 97 patients in the discovery cohort were randomly divided in a 7:3 ratio. To identify distinguishing TCR V-J signatures, a discovery cohort of 100 or so patients was used, comprising 43 with Graves' ophthalmopathy and approximately 58 with stable Graves' hyperthyroidism. The study also compared thyroid tissue and blood T-cell repertoires from five or six Graves' hyperthyroidism patients. Prospective prediction of ophthalmopathy was tested in an independent validation cohort consisting of about 19 hyperthyroidism patients and 17 patients who later progressed to ophthalmopathy. Beyond this particular receptor, the publication reports: Sample size was not statistically predetermined, and blinding of investigators to group allocation was not performed. Blood samples also contained most of the expanded thyroid clonotypes (frequency above 0.001), which suggests that blood repertoires may reflect thyroid immune responses. Ophthalmopathy was separated from stable hyperthyroidism by a 13 V-J signature model, with over 85% sensitivity and about 81% specificity obtained in cross-validation and 80%/75% obtained in testing. In validation, the model predicted progression to ophthalmopathy a median of roughly six months before onset, with roughly 70% sensitivity and roughly 73% specificity.

Hyperthyroidism patients were aged 18 to 65 years and newly diagnosed, with disease duration of less than 2 months. Patients with uncontrolled infections, other autoimmune diseases, pregnancy or lactation were excluded. Diagnoses relied on clinical symptoms, serum thyroxine and TRAb, thyroid ultrasound and orbital computed tomography. Blood from progressor patients was drawn when they were first diagnosed with hyperthyroidism, before any ophthalmopathy symptoms appeared. Ficoll-Paque density gradient centrifugation was used to isolate PBMCs from about 9.4 ml of fresh peripheral blood. Progressor patients were first diagnosed with Graves' hyperthyroidism and then developed ophthalmopathy during follow-up. Trizol reagent was used to extract total RNA, and RNA quality was then checked on an Agilent 2100 Bioanalyzer. The TCR beta CDR3 regions were amplified from RNA transcripts. The first round of RT-PCR for the TCR CDR3 was performed with the HTBI primer set and the Qiagen OneStep RT-PCR kit. The libraries were constructed in a second round of multiplex PCR and then size-selected and purified. Sequencing of the libraries was done on an Illumina HiSeq2000 using paired-end 100 bp reads. On the authors' methods: Raw data were processed with SOAPnuke, discarding reads with adapters, uncalled bases, mean Phred below 15, or no exact constant-primer or identifier match. COPE v1.2.5 was used to merge the high-quality paired reads, and each unique nucleotide sequence was defined as a clonotype. MiTCR v1.1 was used to align clonotypes to the IMGT TRBV, TRBD and TRBJ reference segments. The analysis was restricted to V-J combinations with a frequency above 0.0001, which together covered about 99% of the repertoires. A TCS score was defined as the ratio between F50 (clonal expansion) and ExV (chaos), using BLOSUM62-based TCRdist between CDR3 peptides within each V-J. Welch's t-statistics and random forest reduced 450 to 600 V-J features to 10 to 15, which were used in a naive Bayes classifier (R e1071). The public reads were quality trimmed at Q25 with fastp and then assembled into clones with MiXCR by TCRdb, keeping productive beta chains. Each entry is one CDR3 protein sequence, shown with its most common DNA and genes. What appears here as the V and J calls and clone size reflects TCRdb's work, not the paper's. A total of about 300,000 distinct CDR3 sequences appear in this sample, less than 30% of them only once. About 25% of the sample comes from the top ten.

The junction carries 16 bases between V and J, which are trimmed by 7 bases and 7 bases respectively. The cysteine opens and the phenylalanine closes a CDR3 of 13 amino acids. The sequence is cut down to CDR3 DNA, 39 bases in frame from base 1. This clonotype was seen at least ten times. It has no known antigen specificity. Per-base quality was not reported, and no clone a single base away is much larger than it. The sequence joins TRBV12-3 or TRBV12-4 to TRBJ1-2, with the D gene not confidently named. Specimen: blood. The clonotype originates from a man aged 35-49 years with Graves' hyperthyroidism that later progressed to Graves' ophthalmopathy. The CDR3 has the sequence CASTTEAGIGYTF. The DNA sequence is given as TGTGCCAGCACCACAGAAGCTGGGATTGGCTACACCTTC.